A selection of T cell receptor beta chains follows, all from one sample in a study of beta chain features in type 1 diabetes. The method was immunoSEQ multiplex PCR; TCRdb's version includes in-frame clones alone and lacks a portion of them. Among 200,000 to 250,000 clones listed, over 7.5% were seen once. The specimen was naive CD4+ T cells from blood. These receptors all stem from a young woman in good health. The CDR3 runs from the conserved cysteine through the conserved F or W. The D gene is left open where the match is weak. Size is stated for part of the rows, as once, few or many counts, or as a class when the clone is expanded.

J,D,size,V,CDR3,DNA
TRBJ2-3,.,.,TRBV27,CASSKWQGIDTQYF,TGTGCCAGCAGCAAGTGGCAGGGAATAGATACGCAGTATTTT
TRBJ2-1,TRBD2,few,TRBV6-1,CASSTKTSGSKQFF,TGTGCCAGCAGTACCAAGACTAGCGGGAGTAAGCAGTTCTTC
TRBJ2-7,.,.,TRBV4-1,CASSQASSNYEQYF,TGCGCCAGCAGCCAAGCTTCTAGCAACTACGAGCAGTACTTC
TRBJ2-6,.,few,TRBV30,CAWSRTALSSGANVLTF,TGTGCCTGGAGCCGGACAGCGCTAAGCTCTGGGGCCAACGTCCTGACTTTC
TRBJ1-4,TRBD1,few,TRBV29-1,CSVEDTGEDEKLFF,TGCAGCGTTGAAGACACAGGGGAAGACGAAAAACTGTTTTTT
TRBJ2-1,.,.,TRBV5-6,CASSDEGRSSYNEQFF,TGTGCCAGCAGCGACGAAGGGAGAAGCTCCTACAATGAGCAGTTCTTC
TRBJ1-5,.,.,TRBV19,CASSIGGGVDQPQHF,TGTGCCAGTAGTATAGGAGGAGGGGTCGATCAGCCCCAGCATTTT
TRBJ2-1,.,few,TRBV10-2,CASSDPLRTHSSYNEQFF,TGCGCCAGCAGTGATCCCCTTAGAACCCACAGCTCCTACAATGAGCAGTTCTTC
TRBJ1-2,.,.,TRBV27,CASSFWGQDYGYTF,TGTGCCAGCAGTTTTTGGGGGCAGGACTATGGCTACACCTTC
TRBJ2-1,.,.,TRBV19,CASGQGTYNEQFF,TGTGCCAGTGGCCAGGGGACCTACAATGAGCAGTTCTTC
TRBJ1-4,.,.,TRBV7-2,CASSLVAGGLRGQKLFF,TGTGCCAGCAGCTTAGTGGCGGGGGGGCTAAGAGGTCAAAAACTGTTTTTT
TRBJ2-2,.,few,TRBV7-9,CASTPGIGELFF,TGTGCCAGCACCCCAGGGATCGGGGAGCTGTTTTTT
TRBJ1-1,TRBD1,few,TRBV7-9,CASSLGQGDTEAFF,TGTGCCAGCAGCTTAGGACAGGGGGACACTGAAGCTTTCTTT
TRBJ2-3,TRBD2,few,TRBV7-6,CASSLAGGRTDTQYF,TGTGCCAGCAGCCTAGCGGGGGGACGCACAGATACGCAGTATTTT
TRBJ2-7,TRBD2,few,TRBV10-3,CASGTSGRATSYEQYF,TGTGCCAGCGGGACTAGCGGGAGGGCGACCTCCTACGAGCAGTACTTC
TRBJ2-1,.,few,TRBV4-1,CASSQVFGSRQADNEQFF,TGCGCCAGCAGCCAAGTATTTGGGTCCCGACAGGCAGACAATGAGCAGTTCTTC
TRBJ2-7,TRBD1,.,TRBV27,CASRLRGTEDEQYF,TGTGCCAGCCGCCTCCGAGGGACAGAGGACGAGCAGTACTTC
TRBJ1-5,.,.,TRBV7-9,CASSLVLNGLHLGQPQHF,TGTGCCAGCAGCTTAGTTCTTAATGGGTTGCATCTAGGTCAGCCCCAGCATTTT
TRBJ1-2,.,few,TRBV19,CASSPRRDNPHF,TGTGCCAGTAGTCCTCGCCGGGACAACCCCCACTTC
TRBJ2-5,.,.,TRBV6-1,CASSEAWGLPQAETQYF,TGTGCCAGCAGTGAAGCTTGGGGACTCCCCCAGGCGGAGACCCAGTACTTC
TRBJ1-2,.,few,TRBV2,CASSRGGQNYGYTF,TGTGCCAGCTCCCGAGGCGGACAGAACTATGGCTACACCTTC
TRBJ2-2,.,few,TRBV7-9,CASSLLPSGKANTGELFF,TGTGCCAGCAGCTTACTACCCTCGGGGAAAGCGAACACCGGGGAGCTGTTTTTT
TRBJ2-7,.,.,TRBV30,CAHDFSGRQYF,TGTGCCCACGACTTCTCGGGAAGGCAGTACTTC
TRBJ1-2,.,.,TRBV14,CASSLRPGGGYTF,TGTGCCAGCAGCCTCCGACCAGGAGGTGGCTACACCTTC